The T cell receptor beta chain described here comes from a study of blood T cell repertoires in COVID-19. Study overall: The origin of the acute and convalescent COVID-19 samples was the United States, Italy and Spain. From T cells, B-cell-depleted T cells, or PBMCs came the material, which was cDNA or gDNA.

In the original processing: Amplification of reference gene primers was used by the study to estimate nucleated cell counts. Sequenced by immunoSEQ multiplex PCR; TCRdb stores in-frame clones only, minus some. The DNA gave D and trimming, while V, J and clone size come from that table. The sample records 120,000 to 150,000 clones, about 91% being singletons. The TCR was taken from a human donor in a cohort sampled during active COVID-19. The sequenced sample was peripheral blood.

The CDR3 loop is CASSDLADTQYF. DNA of the CDR3: TGTGCCAGCAGTGATCTAGCAGATACGCAGTATTTT. This rearrangement joins TRBV2 to TRBJ2-3; D uncertain. This CDR3 comprises 12 residues. CDR1 SNHLY and CDR2 FYNNEI come from the germline V gene. Between the trimmed V and J ends, which lost 3 bases and 4 bases, there was a span of 5 bases. The full variable domain, with the rest looked up from reference TRBV2 and TRBJ2-3, is EPEVTQTPSHQVTQMGQEVILRCVPISNHLYFYWYRQILGQKVEFLVSFYNNEISEKSEIFDDQFSVERPDGSNFTLKIRSTKLEDSAMYFCASSDLADTQYFGPGTRLTVL.